This TCR beta chain was sequenced during a study of memory CD4+ T cells and cytomegalovirus serostatus. The sort gate was single viable CD3+CD4+CD8-CD45RO+ cells for memory CD4+ T cells. TCRdb's copy holds only in-frame clones and misses some; the assay was immunoSEQ multiplex PCR. Of about 50,000 clones listed, approximately 83% are singletons. Germline V gene data show CDR1 as MDHEN and CDR2 as SYDVKM. The CDR3 sequence is 14 residues long. V gave up 4 bases and J gave up 3 bases, with 10 bases separating them. This clonotype was obtained from an adult in good health and CMV-seronegative. The specimen sequenced was memory CD4+ T cells from blood. The chain links TRBV28 to TRBJ1-3, with a weak D call TRBD1 (5 bases). The CDR3 loop reads CASSSGIVGNTIYF. In DNA form, the CDR3 reads TGTGCCAGCAGTTCAGGGATAGTTGGAAACACCATATATTTT. Supplemented by reference TRBV28 and TRBJ1-3, the full variable domain reads DVKVTQSSRYLVKRTGEKVFLECVQDMDHENMFWYRQDPGLGLRLIYFSYDVKMKEKGDIPEGYSVSREKKERFSLILESASTNQTSMYLCASSSGIVGNTIYFGEGSWLTVV.